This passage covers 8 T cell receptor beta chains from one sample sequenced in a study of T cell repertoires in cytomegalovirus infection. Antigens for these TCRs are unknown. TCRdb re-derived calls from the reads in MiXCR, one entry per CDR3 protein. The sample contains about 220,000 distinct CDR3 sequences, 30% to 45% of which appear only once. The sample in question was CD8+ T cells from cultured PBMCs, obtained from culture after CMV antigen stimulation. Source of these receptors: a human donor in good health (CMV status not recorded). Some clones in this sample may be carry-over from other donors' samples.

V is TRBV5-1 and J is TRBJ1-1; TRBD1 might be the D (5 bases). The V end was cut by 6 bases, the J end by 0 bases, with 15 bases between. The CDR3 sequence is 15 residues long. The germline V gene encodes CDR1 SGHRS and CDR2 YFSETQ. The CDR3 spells CASTLRGGMNTEAFF. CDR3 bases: TGCGCCAGCACCCTAAGGGGAGGGATGAACACTGAAGCTTTCTTT. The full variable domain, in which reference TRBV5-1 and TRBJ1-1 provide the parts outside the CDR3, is KAGVTQTPRYLIKTRGQQVTLSCSPISGHRSVSWYQQTPGQGLQFLFEYFSETQRNKGNFPGRFSGRQFSNSRSEMNVSTLELGDSALYLCASTLRGGMNTEAFFGQGTRLTVV.

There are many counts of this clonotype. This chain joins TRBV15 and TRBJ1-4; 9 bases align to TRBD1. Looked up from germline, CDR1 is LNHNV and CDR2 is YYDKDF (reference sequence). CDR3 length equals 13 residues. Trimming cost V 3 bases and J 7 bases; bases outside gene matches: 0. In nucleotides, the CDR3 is TGTGCCACCAGCAGGACAGGGGGTGAAAAACTGTTTTTT. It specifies CATSRTGGEKLFF.

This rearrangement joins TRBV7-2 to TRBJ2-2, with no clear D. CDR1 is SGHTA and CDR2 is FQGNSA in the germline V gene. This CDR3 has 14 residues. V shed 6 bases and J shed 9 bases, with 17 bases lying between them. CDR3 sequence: CASSPFTVLRELFF. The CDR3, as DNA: TGTGCCAGCAGTCCTTTCACCGTTCTCAGGGAGCTGTTTTTT.

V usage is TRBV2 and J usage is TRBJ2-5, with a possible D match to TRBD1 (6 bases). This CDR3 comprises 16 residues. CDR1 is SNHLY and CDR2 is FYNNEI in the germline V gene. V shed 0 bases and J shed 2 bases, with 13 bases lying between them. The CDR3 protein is CASSEALQGLQETQYF. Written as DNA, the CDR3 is TGTGCCAGCAGTGAAGCGCTGCAGGGGCTTCAAGAGACCCAGTACTTC.

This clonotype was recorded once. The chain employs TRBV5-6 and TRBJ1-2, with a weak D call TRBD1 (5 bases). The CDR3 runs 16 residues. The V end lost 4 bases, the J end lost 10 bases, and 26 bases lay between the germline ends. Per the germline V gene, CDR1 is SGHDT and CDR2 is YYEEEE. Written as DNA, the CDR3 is TGTGCCAGCAGCCCCAAAACGGGACGTTTGAAACATGTCTACACCTTC. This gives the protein CASSPKTGRLKHVYTF.

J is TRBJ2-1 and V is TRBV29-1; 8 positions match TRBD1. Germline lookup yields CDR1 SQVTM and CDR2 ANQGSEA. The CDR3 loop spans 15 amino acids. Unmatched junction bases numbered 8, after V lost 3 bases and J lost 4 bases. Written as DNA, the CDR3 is TGCAGCGTTGATTTCGACAGGGGCCTATACAATGAGCAGTTCTTC. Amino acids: CSVDFDRGLYNEQFF.

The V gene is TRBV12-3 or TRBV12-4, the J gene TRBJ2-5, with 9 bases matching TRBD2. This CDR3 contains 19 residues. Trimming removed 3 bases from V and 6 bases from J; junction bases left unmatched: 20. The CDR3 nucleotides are TGTGCCAGCAGTTTGGGGCCCCAAAGTAGGCGGGGGGGCAGGAAGACCCAGTACTTC. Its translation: CASSLGPQSRRGGRKTQYF.

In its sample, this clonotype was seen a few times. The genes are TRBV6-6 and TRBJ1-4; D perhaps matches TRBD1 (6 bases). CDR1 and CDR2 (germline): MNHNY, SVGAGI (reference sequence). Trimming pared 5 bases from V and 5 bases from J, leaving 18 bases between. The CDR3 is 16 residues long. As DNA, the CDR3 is TGTGCCAGCAGTCAACAGGGAGAGGGGCGGAATGAAAAACTGTTTTTT. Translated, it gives CASSQQGEGRNEKLFF.